The sequence of this T cell receptor (beta chain) was determined in a study of shared clonotypes between healthy human individuals. Overall study context: There were three CD4 naive, three CD4 memory, two CD8 naive and one CD8 memory plates per donor.

With regard to this clone: Its target is unknown. The sample has other DNA sequences that encode this CDR3 too.

The donors, healthy adults who were HIV-negative, had experienced no recent acute infections or vaccinations. CD8 memory was a combination of CD45RO+ cells and CCR7-negative CD45RA+ TemRA cells. Regarding the study as a whole: Apart from blood, nothing was sampled; tissue repertoires likely differ.

Sequencing was performed with immunoSEQ multiplex PCR; in TCRdb, only in-frame clones are kept and a portion is missing. The table includes roughly 720,000 clones, roughly 88% detected once. Trimming took 9 bases from V and 1 from J; bases not matched to a gene: 4. This CDR3 region has 13 residues. Germline-derived CDR1 and CDR2 are MNHEY and SMNVEV (reference sequence). The V call is TRBV27, the J call TRBJ2-7, with 9 bases that match TRBD1. Input material: memory CD8+ T cells from PBMCs. The subset: CD45RO+ cells pooled with CCR7-negative TemRA cells. The receptor comes from a man between 18 and 29 years old in good health. Some clones in this sample may be carry-over from other donors' samples. The CDR3 region has the DNA TGTGCCAGTGGACAGGGGAGGTCCTACGAGCAGTACTTC. Translated: CASGQGRSYEQYF.